This is a list of T cell receptor beta chains from one sample in a study of blood T cells in healthy people across ages. Via MiXCR, TCRdb re-called the 5' RACE reads, giving one row per CDR3 protein. This sample has around 1.1 million distinct CDR3 sequences, with less than 45% found just once. The sample consisted of blood. Source of these receptors: a man aged 18-30 years in good health. CDR3s include the opening cysteine and the closing phenylalanine or tryptophan. A D gene is named only where the DNA matches it firmly. Not all rows give a size; the values are once, few, many and, for expanded clones, a class.

v_call: TRBV20-1; j_call: TRBJ2-7; d_call: .; clone_size: .; cdr3_nt: TGCAGTGCCGAAGTCTACAATGAGCAGTACTTC; cdr3_aa: CSAEVYNEQYF
v_call: TRBV6-5; j_call: TRBJ1-5; d_call: .; clone_size: .; cdr3_nt: TGTGCCAGCAGCCGACGGCCGGAGTCACAGCCCCAGCATTTT; cdr3_aa: CASSRRPESQPQHF
v_call: TRBV4-2; j_call: TRBJ1-1; d_call: .; clone_size: .; cdr3_nt: TGTGCCAGCAGCCAACCAACCACTGAAGCTTTCTTT; cdr3_aa: CASSQPTTEAFF
v_call: TRBV25-1; j_call: TRBJ2-7; d_call: TRBD1; clone_size: .; cdr3_nt: TGTGCCAGCAGTGCGGACAGGACCCTCTCCTACAATGAGCAGTACTTC; cdr3_aa: CASSADRTLSYNEQYF
v_call: TRBV10-3; j_call: TRBJ1-4; d_call: .; clone_size: many; cdr3_nt: TGTGCCATCCTAGATCCTCTAGCAACTAATGAAAAACTGTTTTTT; cdr3_aa: CAILDPLATNEKLFF
v_call: TRBV7-7; j_call: TRBJ2-3; d_call: .; clone_size: .; cdr3_nt: TGTGCCAGCAGCTCCTCTATGGAGAATACGCAGTATTTT; cdr3_aa: CASSSSMENTQYF
v_call: TRBV29-1; j_call: TRBJ1-2; d_call: TRBD1; clone_size: few; cdr3_nt: TGCAGCGTTGTTCTGGTCTATCGTGACAGGGCTAACTATGGCTACACCTTC; cdr3_aa: CSVVLVYRDRANYGYTF
v_call: TRBV9; j_call: TRBJ2-2; d_call: .; clone_size: few; cdr3_nt: TGTGCCAGCAGTCCACAGGGAGGGGAGCTGTTTTTT; cdr3_aa: CASSPQGGELFF
v_call: TRBV6-2/TRBV6-3; j_call: TRBJ2-3; d_call: .; clone_size: few; cdr3_nt: TGTGCCAGCAGCGACCCCGGCCGTCAGTATTTT; cdr3_aa: CASSDPGRQYF
v_call: TRBV20-1; j_call: TRBJ1-5; d_call: .; clone_size: once; cdr3_nt: TGCAGTGCTAGAGATCCGGGGATGGGGGACCCTAGCAATCAGCCCCAGCATTTT; cdr3_aa: CSARDPGMGDPSNQPQHF
v_call: TRBV4-1; j_call: TRBJ1-1; d_call: .; clone_size: .; cdr3_nt: TGCGCCAGCAGCCAAGAGAGCACTCTGAACACTGAAGCTTTCTTT; cdr3_aa: CASSQESTLNTEAFF
v_call: TRBV2; j_call: TRBJ2-3; d_call: .; clone_size: few; cdr3_nt: TGTGCCAGCAGTTCAACAGGTATTGGGGCAGATACGCAGTATTTT; cdr3_aa: CASSSTGIGADTQYF
v_call: TRBV27; j_call: TRBJ1-6; d_call: .; clone_size: many; cdr3_nt: TGTGCCAGCAGTCGCAGCAATTCACCCCTCCACTTT; cdr3_aa: CASSRSNSPLHF
v_call: TRBV7-6; j_call: TRBJ2-2; d_call: .; clone_size: .; cdr3_nt: TGTGCCAGCAGCTTCCGGACAAACACCGGGGAGCTGTTTTTT; cdr3_aa: CASSFRTNTGELFF
v_call: TRBV6-1; j_call: TRBJ2-7; d_call: TRBD1; clone_size: few; cdr3_nt: TGTGCCAGCACCCCCGGGACAGACTACGAGCAGTACTTC; cdr3_aa: CASTPGTDYEQYF
v_call: TRBV27; j_call: TRBJ1-1; d_call: .; clone_size: few; cdr3_nt: TGTGCCAGCAGGATCTCCGGGTCCGTCGACACTGAAGCTTTCTTT; cdr3_aa: CASRISGSVDTEAFF
v_call: TRBV7-9; j_call: TRBJ1-1; d_call: .; clone_size: once; cdr3_nt: TGTGCCAGCAGCGTGGACATAAGGAACACTGAAGCTTTCTTT; cdr3_aa: CASSVDIRNTEAFF
v_call: TRBV20-1; j_call: TRBJ1-5; d_call: .; clone_size: .; cdr3_nt: TGCAGTGCTACCAACGGTTACGGCTTCAATCAGCCCCAGCATTTT; cdr3_aa: CSATNGYGFNQPQHF
v_call: TRBV7-2; j_call: TRBJ2-3; d_call: TRBD1; clone_size: .; cdr3_nt: TGTGCCAGCAGCTTAGTGGGGACAGGGGTAACAGATACGCAGTATTTT; cdr3_aa: CASSLVGTGVTDTQYF
v_call: TRBV20-1; j_call: TRBJ2-1; d_call: TRBD1; clone_size: .; cdr3_nt: TGCAGTGCTAGAGATTTCGGACAGGGACAAGAGACCCAGTTCTTC; cdr3_aa: CSARDFGQGQETQFF
v_call: TRBV11-1; j_call: TRBJ2-5; d_call: .; clone_size: .; cdr3_nt: TGTGCCAGCAGCTTAGAACCACAAGAGACCCAGTACTTC; cdr3_aa: CASSLEPQETQYF
v_call: TRBV11-3; j_call: TRBJ2-2; d_call: .; clone_size: .; cdr3_nt: TGTGCCAGCAGCTTAGGGGCGCAAGCCACCGGGGAGCTGTTTTTT; cdr3_aa: CASSLGAQATGELFF
v_call: TRBV20-1; j_call: TRBJ1-1; d_call: .; clone_size: .; cdr3_nt: TGCAGTGCTAAGGAGGGGAACACTGAAGCTTTCTTT; cdr3_aa: CSAKEGNTEAFF
v_call: TRBV9; j_call: TRBJ2-1; d_call: TRBD1; clone_size: once; cdr3_nt: TGTGCCAGCAGCGTAGCTAAGGGACAGGGGAGAAATGAGCAGTTCTTC; cdr3_aa: CASSVAKGQGRNEQFF
v_call: TRBV20-1; j_call: TRBJ1-4; d_call: .; clone_size: few; cdr3_nt: TGCAGTGCTAGCGAGACGGGTGAAAAACTGTTTTTT; cdr3_aa: CSASETGEKLFF
v_call: TRBV14; j_call: TRBJ2-2; d_call: TRBD2; clone_size: .; cdr3_nt: TGTGCCAGCAGCCAGGCAAGCGGGATTGCCGGGGAGCTGTTTTTT; cdr3_aa: CASSQASGIAGELFF
v_call: TRBV27; j_call: TRBJ2-7; d_call: .; clone_size: .; cdr3_nt: TGTGCCGGCAGTCTGGATTGGTCGGGAAGCTCCTACGAGCAGTACTTC; cdr3_aa: CAGSLDWSGSSYEQYF
v_call: TRBV9; j_call: TRBJ1-4; d_call: .; clone_size: few; cdr3_nt: TGTGCCAGCAGCGTAGTAGGAGAGGATGAAAAACTGTTTTTT; cdr3_aa: CASSVVGEDEKLFF
v_call: TRBV15; j_call: TRBJ1-1; d_call: TRBD1; clone_size: .; cdr3_nt: TGTGCCACCAGCCGAGGCCAAGCAGGGGGGAACACTGAAGCTTTCTTT; cdr3_aa: CATSRGQAGGNTEAFF
v_call: TRBV6-2/TRBV6-3; j_call: TRBJ1-4; d_call: .; clone_size: .; cdr3_nt: TGTGCCAGCAGTTACGCCGCCTGGGGGGATGAAAAACTGTTTTTT; cdr3_aa: CASSYAAWGDEKLFF
v_call: TRBV12-3/TRBV12-4; j_call: TRBJ2-4; d_call: TRBD2; clone_size: .; cdr3_nt: TGTGCCAGCAGAGAATCTAGCGGGGGGGAAAACATTCAGTACTTC; cdr3_aa: CASRESSGGENIQYF
v_call: TRBV7-2; j_call: TRBJ2-3; d_call: .; clone_size: .; cdr3_nt: TGTGCCAGCAGCGCCCGACTGATGGATACGCAGTATTTT; cdr3_aa: CASSARLMDTQYF
v_call: TRBV28; j_call: TRBJ1-2; d_call: TRBD1; clone_size: few; cdr3_nt: TGTGCCAGCGGATCGATACAGGGGATTGGTGGCTACACCTTC; cdr3_aa: CASGSIQGIGGYTF
v_call: TRBV6-1; j_call: TRBJ2-3; d_call: TRBD1; clone_size: .; cdr3_nt: TGTGCCAGCAGTGAAGGACAGGGCCCAAGCACAGATACGCAGTATTTT; cdr3_aa: CASSEGQGPSTDTQYF
v_call: TRBV12-3/TRBV12-4; j_call: TRBJ1-6; d_call: .; clone_size: many; cdr3_nt: TGTGCCAGCAGTACCGGTTTAACCTATAATTCACCCCTCCACTTT; cdr3_aa: CASSTGLTYNSPLHF
v_call: TRBV12-3/TRBV12-4; j_call: TRBJ2-7; d_call: .; clone_size: .; cdr3_nt: TGTGCCAGCAGTTTCAGTCGAGGTCCCTACGAGCAGTACTTC; cdr3_aa: CASSFSRGPYEQYF
v_call: TRBV19; j_call: TRBJ1-1; d_call: TRBD1; clone_size: many; cdr3_nt: TGTGCCAGTAGGAAGGACAGGTTGAACACTGAAGCTTTCTTT; cdr3_aa: CASRKDRLNTEAFF
v_call: TRBV7-9; j_call: TRBJ2-1; d_call: .; clone_size: .; cdr3_nt: TGTGCCAACAGCTTAGTTGGACGCCGGCACTCCTACAATGAGCAGTTCTTC; cdr3_aa: CANSLVGRRHSYNEQFF
v_call: TRBV12-3/TRBV12-4; j_call: TRBJ2-7; d_call: .; clone_size: .; cdr3_nt: TGTGCCAGCAGCCTAAGGGAAAGCCACGAGCAGTACTTC; cdr3_aa: CASSLRESHEQYF
v_call: TRBV4-2; j_call: TRBJ2-4; d_call: TRBD2; clone_size: few; cdr3_nt: TGTGCCAGCAGCCAAGATCTCGGACTAGCAAACATTCAGTACTTC; cdr3_aa: CASSQDLGLANIQYF
v_call: TRBV4-1; j_call: TRBJ1-5; d_call: .; clone_size: few; cdr3_nt: TGCGCCAGCAGCCAACCGACAGGAAACGCAATCCAACAGCCCCAGCATTTT; cdr3_aa: CASSQPTGNAIQQPQHF
v_call: TRBV6-2/TRBV6-3; j_call: TRBJ1-1; d_call: .; clone_size: .; cdr3_nt: TGTGCCAGCAGTTACAGCCCGGTGAACACTGAAGCTTTCTTT; cdr3_aa: CASSYSPVNTEAFF
v_call: TRBV5-1; j_call: TRBJ1-1; d_call: .; clone_size: .; cdr3_nt: TGCGCCAGCAGCCCCGCGCTTCAAATGGACACTGAAGCTTTCTTT; cdr3_aa: CASSPALQMDTEAFF
v_call: TRBV27; j_call: TRBJ2-7; d_call: .; clone_size: once; cdr3_nt: TGTGCCAGCCTACCCCCCGTCGACAGCTACGAGCAGTACTTC; cdr3_aa: CASLPPVDSYEQYF
v_call: TRBV12-3/TRBV12-4; j_call: TRBJ1-2; d_call: .; clone_size: .; cdr3_nt: TGTGCCAGCAGTGTTGATAACTTCAACTATGGCTACACCTTC; cdr3_aa: CASSVDNFNYGYTF
v_call: TRBV6-2/TRBV6-3; j_call: TRBJ2-4; d_call: .; clone_size: .; cdr3_nt: TGTGCCAGCAGTGATTCGGGGGCCCCTGCCAAAAACATTCAGTACTTC; cdr3_aa: CASSDSGAPAKNIQYF
v_call: TRBV20-1; j_call: TRBJ1-5; d_call: .; clone_size: .; cdr3_nt: TGCAGTGCTAAGCTGGACACCTCCCAGCATTTT; cdr3_aa: CSAKLDTSQHF